The 10 T cell receptor beta chains given below trace back to one sample, sequenced in a study of CD8 T cells in ankylosing spondylitis. TCRdb itself ran the 5' RACE reads through MiXCR, one entry per CDR3 protein. Of a few hundred thousand distinct CDR3 sequences in the sample, 20% to 25% are singletons; the top ten hold around 16%. These receptors are not linked to any known antigen. Findings of the study overall: It appeared that ankylosing spondylitis blood was characterized by a TCR beta motif of fewer than ten highly homologous variants.

Specimen: blood, either unsorted or a sorted T cell fraction (not recorded which). The receptors come from a male donor with ankylosing spondylitis.

The chain has TRBV4-1 and TRBJ1-1; unclear D gene. This CDR3 has 16 residues. V dropped 0 bases and J dropped 1 base, with 12 bases sitting between them. Per germline, CDR1 MGHRA and CDR2 YSYEKL. CDR3 loop: CASSQDLPGANTEAFF. The CDR3 coding sequence is TGCGCCAGCAGCCAAGATCTCCCAGGAGCGAACACTGAAGCTTTCTTT.

This sequence joins TRBV5-4 and TRBJ2-5; D perhaps matches TRBD2 (6 bases). The germline V gene encodes CDR1 SGHNT and CDR2 YYREEE (reference sequence). Trimming pared 5 bases from V and 3 bases from J, leaving 20 bases between. This CDR3 is built from 16 residues. DNA for the CDR3: TGTGCCAGCAGTAACTATCGGACGGGAGCAAAAGAGACCCAGTACTTC. Protein: CASSNYRTGAKETQYF.

This clonotype was detected a few times. The rearrangement links TRBV4-2 to TRBJ2-1; D is uncertain. Germline lookup yields CDR1 LGHNA and CDR2 YNFKEQ. The CDR3 extends over 15 amino acids. The ends were cut back, 0 bases at V and 8 bases at J, with 14 bases in the middle. The CDR3 DNA sequence: TGTGCCAGCAGCCAAGATCCGGAATCGGTCTATGAGCAGTTCTTC. Amino acids: CASSQDPESVYEQFF.

V and J are TRBV10-3 and TRBJ1-6; D ambiguous. The V and J ends lost 3 bases and 3 bases respectively, with 3 bases between them. The CDR3 sequence is 13 residues long. CDR1 is ENHRY and CDR2 is SYGVKD in the germline V gene. CDR3 protein: CAISDSYNSPLHF. DNA for the CDR3: TGTGCCATCAGTGACAGCTATAATTCACCCCTCCACTTT.

This clonotype was detected a few times. The genes are TRBV10-3 and TRBJ2-5; unclear D gene. Germline loops: CDR1 ENHRY, CDR2 SYGVKD. V lost 8 bases to trimming and J lost 3 bases, with 13 bases between them. CDR3 length: 13 residues. The CDR3 here is CAIRRGEEETQYF. The CDR3 DNA reads as TGTGCCATCCGTCGCGGAGAGGAAGAGACCCAGTACTTC.

The DNA of the CDR3 is TGCAGTGCTAGTAAGCAAGAGACCCAGTACTTC. As protein: CSASKQETQYF. The chain joins TRBV20-1 to TRBJ2-5; D ambiguous. V lost 3 bases to trimming and J lost 2 bases, with 4 bases between them. Germline loops: CDR1 DFQATT, CDR2 SNEGSKA (reference sequence). The CDR3 extends over 11 amino acids.

This clonotype was seen many times. The rearrangement links TRBV5-1 to TRBJ2-2; no clear D gene. The CDR3 totals 14 residues. CDR1 is SGHRS, CDR2 YFSETQ, per germline. V dropped 3 bases and J dropped 2 bases, with 8 bases sitting between them. In nucleotides, the CDR3 is TGCGCCAGCAGCTCCGGACCCAACACCGGGGAGCTGTTTTTT. Translation: CASSSGPNTGELFF.

The table lists this clonotype with many counts. This rearrangement joins TRBV3-1 to TRBJ2-7; no firm D call. CDR1 and CDR2 from the germline V gene are LGHDT and YNNKEL (reference sequence). The CDR3 has 12 residues. Trimming cost V 6 bases and J 0 bases, with 6 bases left between them. CDR3 DNA: TGTGCCAGCAGGGGCAACTCCTACGAGCAGTACTTC. Its translation: CASRGNSYEQYF.

This clonotype was found a few times. This sequence joins TRBV20-1 and TRBJ2-3, with unresolved D. Trimming took off 5 bases at V and 2 bases at J, with 8 bases between the two ends. Germline CDR1 is DFQATT and CDR2 is SNEGSKA (reference sequence). The CDR3 has 12 amino acids. The CDR3 region is CSAGPHTDTQYF. Here the CDR3 DNA reads TGCAGTGCTGGCCCCCACACAGATACGCAGTATTTT.

This clonotype was detected a few times. The chain recombines TRBV20-1 with TRBJ1-5, with 8 bases that match TRBD1. Per the germline V gene, CDR1 is DFQATT and CDR2 is SNEGSKA (reference sequence). The CDR3 consists of 16 residues. Unmatched junction bases numbered 7, after V lost 3 bases and J lost 0 bases. The CDR3 sequence: CSARTGEGYSNQPQHF. The CDR3 nucleotides are TGCAGTGCTAGGACAGGGGAGGGATATAGCAATCAGCCCCAGCATTTT.